Given below is one T cell receptor (beta chain) in context. Its matching antigen is unknown. The sample comes from a study of vaccination and CD4 T cells after COVID-19. As for the study in general: The convalescents comprised six males and four females, two of them Hispanic.

Once obtained from cultured CD4+ T cells, the DNA was sequenced using the Oncomine TCR Beta short-read assay. TCRdb reprocessed the PCR reads with MiXCR, giving one entry per CDR3 protein. The table has around 11,000 distinct CDR3 sequences, 50% to 60% seen once. The treatment here: approximately 9-day PBMC culture with coronavirus spike peptide pools or control peptides (ViraFEST assay). The V gene end was trimmed by 3 bases and the J gene end by 1 base; junction bases not matched to a gene: 10. The CDR3 loop spans 19 amino acids. Looked up from germline, CDR1 is WNHNN and CDR2 is SYGVQD (reference sequence).

The sequencing input was CD4+ T cells from blood, cultured in vitro. The gene calls are TRBV10-1 and TRBJ2-3, with 13 nucleotides matching TRBD2. This receptor was identified in a human donor who had recovered from COVID-19. This chain's CDR3 is CASSESTSGRAIGTDTQYF. Here the CDR3 DNA reads TGCGCCAGCAGTGAATCTACTAGCGGGAGGGCCATAGGCACAGATACGCAGTATTTT.